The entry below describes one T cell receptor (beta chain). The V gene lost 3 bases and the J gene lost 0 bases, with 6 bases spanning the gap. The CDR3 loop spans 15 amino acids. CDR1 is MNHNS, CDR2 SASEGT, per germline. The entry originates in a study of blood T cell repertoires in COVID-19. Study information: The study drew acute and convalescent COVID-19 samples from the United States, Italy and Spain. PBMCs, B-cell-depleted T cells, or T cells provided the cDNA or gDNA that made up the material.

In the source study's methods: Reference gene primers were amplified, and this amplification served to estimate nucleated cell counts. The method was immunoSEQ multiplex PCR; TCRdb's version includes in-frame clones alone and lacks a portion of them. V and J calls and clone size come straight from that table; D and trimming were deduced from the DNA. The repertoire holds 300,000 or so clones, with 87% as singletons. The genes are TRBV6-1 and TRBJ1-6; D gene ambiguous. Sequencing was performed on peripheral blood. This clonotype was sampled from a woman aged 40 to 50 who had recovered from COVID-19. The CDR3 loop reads CASSDGSSYNSPLHF. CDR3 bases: TGTGCCAGCAGTGACGGTAGCTCCTATAATTCACCCCTCCACTTT.